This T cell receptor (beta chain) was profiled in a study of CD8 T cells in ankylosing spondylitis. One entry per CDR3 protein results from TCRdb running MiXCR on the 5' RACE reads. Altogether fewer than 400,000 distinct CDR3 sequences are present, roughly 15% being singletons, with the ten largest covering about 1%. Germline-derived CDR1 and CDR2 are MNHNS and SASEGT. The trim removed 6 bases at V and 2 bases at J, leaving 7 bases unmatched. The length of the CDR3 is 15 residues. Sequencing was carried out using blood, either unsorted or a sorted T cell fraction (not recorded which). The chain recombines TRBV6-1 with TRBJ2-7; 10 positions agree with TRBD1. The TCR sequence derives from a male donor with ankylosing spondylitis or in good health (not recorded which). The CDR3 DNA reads TGTGCCAGCAGGGGGCAGGGACAGGGGCCCTACGAGCAGTACTTC. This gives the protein CASRGQGQGPYEQYF.